This is a list of T cell receptor beta chains from one sample in a study of CD8 T cells in Susac syndrome. TCRdb re-analysed the immunoSEQ multiplex PCR reads in MiXCR, keeping a single row per CDR3 protein. This table holds 150,000 to 200,000 distinct CDR3 sequences, around 95% found once. The sequencing sample was made of CD8+ T cells from PBMCs. The receptors were sampled from a human donor with multiple sclerosis. CDR3s include the opening cysteine and the closing phenylalanine or tryptophan. D genes are given only for firm matches. Clone size, where shown, is once, few, many, or a class for clones that have expanded.

v_call,cdr3_length,clone_size,d_call,j_call,cdr3_aa,cdr3_nt
TRBV6-2/TRBV6-3,14,NA,TRBD2,TRBJ2-3,CASSRLSGRDTQYF,TGTGCCAGCAGCCGCCTGAGCGGGAGAGATACGCAGTATTTT
TRBV12-3/TRBV12-4,14,NA,TRBD1,TRBJ2-7,CASKMTGGAYEQYF,TGTGCCAGCAAGATGACAGGGGGGGCCTACGAGCAGTACTTC
TRBV28,15,NA,NA,TRBJ2-5,CASSRGVGGTETQYF,TGTGCCAGCAGTAGAGGTGTAGGCGGGACGGAGACCCAGTACTTC
TRBV9,16,NA,TRBD2,TRBJ2-7,CASSSNRDYSSYEQYF,TGTGCCAGCAGCTCAAACCGGGACTACAGCTCCTACGAGCAGTACTTC
TRBV20-1,15,NA,TRBD2,TRBJ2-2,CSASSSGVNTGELFF,TGCAGTGCTTCCTCTAGCGGGGTGAACACCGGGGAGCTGTTTTTT
TRBV4-1,16,NA,TRBD1,TRBJ1-2,CASSQARQGLGYGYTF,TGCGCCAGCAGCCAAGCCCGACAGGGGCTCGGCTATGGCTACACCTTC
TRBV24-1,13,NA,NA,TRBJ2-1,CATSDLRSDEQFF,TGTGCCACCAGTGATTTGAGGTCAGATGAGCAGTTCTTC
TRBV27,12,NA,NA,TRBJ2-7,CASMLKGGEQYF,TGTGCCAGCATGTTAAAGGGAGGCGAGCAGTACTTC
TRBV3-1,15,NA,NA,TRBJ1-5,CASSQDQGSNQPQHF,TGTGCCAGCAGCCAAGATCAGGGTAGCAATCAGCCCCAGCATTTT
TRBV4-1,14,once,NA,TRBJ2-7,CASSDGPLSYEQYF,TGCGCCAGCAGCGATGGACCGCTCTCTTACGAGCAGTACTTC
TRBV30,13,NA,TRBD1,TRBJ1-4,CAYSGTGNEKLFF,TGTGCATATTCCGGGACAGGCAATGAAAAACTGTTTTTT
TRBV2,12,NA,NA,TRBJ1-2,CASPKTWDGYTF,TGTGCCAGCCCGAAGACATGGGATGGCTACACCTTC
TRBV12-3/TRBV12-4,13,NA,NA,TRBJ2-3,CASSAGLTDTQYF,TGTGCCAGCAGCGCGGGCCTCACAGATACGCAGTATTTT
TRBV7-9,13,NA,TRBD2,TRBJ2-3,CATTSLSTDTQYF,TGTGCCACGACTAGCCTCAGCACAGATACGCAGTATTTT
TRBV29-1,12,NA,TRBD1,TRBJ2-1,CSVGTGLGEQFF,TGCAGCGTCGGGACAGGGCTTGGCGAGCAGTTCTTC
TRBV19,16,NA,TRBD1,TRBJ2-6,CASSGTGGAGANVLTF,TGTGCCAGTAGTGGAACAGGGGGCGCTGGGGCCAACGTCCTGACTTTC
TRBV13,15,NA,TRBD1,TRBJ2-1,CASSVTGGVNNEQFF,TGTGCCAGCAGCGTGACAGGGGGCGTCAACAATGAGCAGTTCTTC
TRBV9,14,NA,NA,TRBJ2-2,CASSEKGNTGELFF,TGTGCCAGCAGCGAAAAGGGAAACACCGGGGAGCTGTTTTTT
TRBV12-3/TRBV12-4,14,NA,TRBD2,TRBJ2-7,CASSFREATYEQYF,TGTGCCAGCAGTTTCCGGGAGGCCACCTACGAGCAGTACTTC
TRBV27,13,NA,TRBD2,TRBJ2-7,CASSTSSGYEQYF,TGTGCCAGCAGCACTTCTAGCGGCTACGAGCAGTACTTC
TRBV14,15,NA,NA,TRBJ2-7,CASSPKGTYPHEQYF,TGTGCCAGCAGCCCCAAGGGCACCTACCCCCACGAGCAGTACTTC
TRBV29-1,13,NA,NA,TRBJ1-1,CSVEEGRNTEAFF,TGCAGCGTTGAAGAAGGGCGGAACACTGAAGCTTTCTTT
TRBV28,14,NA,TRBD2,TRBJ2-7,CASSSSGRAKEQYF,TGTGCCAGCAGTTCAAGCGGGAGGGCCAAAGAGCAGTACTTC
TRBV9,16,NA,NA,TRBJ1-2,CASSVSGSSAGHGYTF,TGTGCCAGCAGCGTGTCGGGCTCTTCCGCCGGGCATGGCTACACCTTC
TRBV24-1,18,once,NA,TRBJ2-4,CATSDILSGEAAKNIQYF,TGTGCCACCAGTGATATACTTTCGGGGGAAGCAGCCAAAAACATTCAGTACTTC
TRBV5-4,15,once,NA,TRBJ1-1,CASSLVPAVNTEAFF,TGTGCCAGCAGCTTGGTCCCAGCTGTGAACACTGAAGCTTTCTTT
TRBV14,14,NA,NA,TRBJ2-7,CASSRIAGPYEQYF,TGTGCCAGCAGCCGGATCGCAGGACCCTACGAGCAGTACTTC
TRBV15,13,NA,NA,TRBJ2-7,CATSEQGIYEQYF,TGTGCCACCAGCGAACAGGGTATTTACGAGCAGTACTTC
TRBV11-2,13,NA,NA,TRBJ2-7,CASEVVATYEQYF,TGTGCCAGCGAGGTGGTTGCTACCTACGAGCAGTACTTC
TRBV9,14,NA,TRBD1,TRBJ2-7,CASSQGDRVYEQYF,TGTGCCAGCAGCCAAGGGGACAGGGTATACGAGCAGTACTTC
TRBV30,12,NA,NA,TRBJ2-1,CAWSPIRGDLFF,TGTGCCTGGAGTCCCATCAGGGGGGACCTGTTCTTC
TRBV30,14,once,NA,TRBJ2-7,CAWSPRVTGDEQYF,TGTGCCTGGAGTCCAAGGGTCACCGGGGACGAGCAGTACTTC
TRBV20-1,14,once,NA,TRBJ2-1,CSATGVEQVNEQFF,TGCAGTGCTACAGGGGTGGAACAGGTGAATGAGCAGTTCTTC
TRBV3-1,15,NA,TRBD1,TRBJ2-7,CASSAGTGGLYEQYF,TGTGCCAGCAGCGCTGGGACAGGGGGCTTATACGAGCAGTACTTC
TRBV5-1,19,NA,NA,TRBJ2-7,CASSLYPRPGHPTTYEQYF,TGCGCCAGCAGCTTGTATCCGCGCCCGGGACATCCTACGACCTACGAGCAGTACTTC
TRBV4-1,13,NA,NA,TRBJ2-1,CASSQVMTHEQFF,TGCGCCAGCAGCCAAGTGATGACCCATGAGCAGTTCTTC
TRBV5-6,19,NA,TRBD2,TRBJ2-1,CASSSPGLATSSSYNEQFF,TGTGCCAGCAGCTCACCGGGACTAGCGACTTCCTCCTCCTACAATGAGCAGTTCTTC
TRBV27,15,once,TRBD2,TRBJ2-1,CASSLSLAGVNEQFF,TGTGCCAGCAGTTTGTCGCTAGCGGGAGTTAATGAGCAGTTCTTC
TRBV28,13,NA,NA,TRBJ2-3,CASSDGSTDTQYF,TGTGCCAGCAGTGACGGTAGCACAGATACGCAGTATTTT
TRBV15,15,NA,NA,TRBJ2-1,CATSRGARNYNEQFF,TGTGCCACCAGCAGGGGTGCGCGGAACTACAATGAGCAGTTCTTC
TRBV29-1,12,once,NA,TRBJ1-1,CSVEDRRTEAFF,TGCAGCGTTGAAGATCGGAGGACTGAAGCTTTCTTT
TRBV12-3/TRBV12-4,14,NA,NA,TRBJ2-5,CASSDLIYQETQYF,TGTGCCAGCAGCGACTTGATATACCAAGAGACCCAGTACTTC
TRBV6-1,14,few,TRBD1,TRBJ2-7,CATMTGPPTYEQYF,TGTGCCACCATGACAGGGCCTCCAACCTACGAGCAGTACTTC
TRBV30,11,NA,NA,TRBJ2-7,CAWSEQDEQYF,TGTGCCTGGAGTGAGCAGGACGAGCAGTACTTC
TRBV4-1,15,NA,TRBD2,TRBJ2-7,CASSLVAGALDEQYF,TGCGCCAGCAGCCTCGTAGCGGGAGCCCTAGACGAGCAGTACTTC
TRBV20-1,15,NA,TRBD2,TRBJ2-1,CSADRRTSADNEQFF,TGCAGTGCAGATCGGCGGACTAGCGCTGACAATGAGCAGTTCTTC
TRBV20-1,13,NA,TRBD1,TRBJ1-2,CSATGQGDYGYTF,TGCAGTGCTACAGGACAGGGTGACTATGGCTACACCTTC
TRBV19,15,NA,NA,TRBJ2-7,CASTPGAGITYEQYF,TGTGCCAGTACCCCCGGGGCCGGGATCACCTACGAGCAGTACTTC
TRBV15,13,NA,TRBD1,TRBJ1-4,CATSMTGREKLFF,TGTGCCACCAGCATGACAGGGCGGGAAAAACTGTTTTTT
TRBV5-4,14,NA,TRBD2,TRBJ2-7,CATSTGTKAYEQYF,TGTGCCACTTCAACCGGGACTAAAGCCTACGAGCAGTACTTC
TRBV20-1,12,NA,TRBD2,TRBJ2-1,CSASPTLAGQFF,TGCAGTGCTTCTCCTACCCTAGCGGGCCAGTTCTTC
TRBV9,16,NA,NA,TRBJ2-2,CASSVSGGSDTGELFF,TGTGCCAGCAGCGTATCGGGTGGGAGTGACACCGGGGAGCTGTTTTTT
TRBV15,17,NA,NA,TRBJ1-1,CATSRDLGETGVTEAFF,TGTGCCACCAGCAGAGATCTCGGTGAGACGGGGGTTACTGAAGCTTTCTTT
TRBV4-1,13,NA,NA,TRBJ1-5,CASSQEVYQPQHF,TGCGCCAGCAGCCAAGAGGTCTATCAGCCCCAGCATTTT